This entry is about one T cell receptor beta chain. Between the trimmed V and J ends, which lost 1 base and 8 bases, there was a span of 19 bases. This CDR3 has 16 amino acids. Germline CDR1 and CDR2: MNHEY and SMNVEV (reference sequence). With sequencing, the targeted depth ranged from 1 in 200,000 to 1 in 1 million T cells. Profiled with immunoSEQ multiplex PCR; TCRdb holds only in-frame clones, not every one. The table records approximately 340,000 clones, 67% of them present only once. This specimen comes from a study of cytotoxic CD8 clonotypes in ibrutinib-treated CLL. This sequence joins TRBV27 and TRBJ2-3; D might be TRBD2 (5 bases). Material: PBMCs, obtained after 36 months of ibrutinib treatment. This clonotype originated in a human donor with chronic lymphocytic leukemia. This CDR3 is CASSLFGVFSFGTQYF. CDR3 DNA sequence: TGTGCCAGCAGTTTATTCGGGGTTTTTTCATTCGGTACGCAGTATTTT.